Here is one T cell receptor beta chain with its context. In the original workflow: Scientists estimated how many nucleated cells there were by amplifying reference gene primers. Sequencing used immunoSEQ multiplex PCR; TCRdb keeps in-frame clones, though not all of them. V and J calls and clone size are those listed in that table; D and trimming were worked out from the DNA. The sample contains 300,000 to 400,000 clones, 80% to 90% of which appear only once. These data originate in a study of blood T cell repertoires in COVID-19. About the research overall: T cells, B-cell-depleted T cells, or PBMCs provided the cDNA or gDNA that served as material.

Seattle patients were enrolled while actively infected and followed longitudinally. The sample was peripheral blood. This clonotype originated in a man aged 30-40 years with COVID-19, enrolled during active disease.

This CDR3 is CASSQGVREQYF. DNA for the CDR3: TGTGCCAGCAGTCAAGGGGTCCGCGAGCAGTACTTC. This sequence joins TRBV28 and TRBJ2-7; tentatively, D is TRBD1 (5 bases). The V end was cut by 5 bases, the J end by 6 bases, with 11 bases between. CDR1 is MDHEN and CDR2 is SYDVKM in the germline V gene. The length of the CDR3 is 12 residues.